Presented here are 10 T cell receptor beta chains from one specimen sequenced in a study of PD-1 blockade in classical Hodgkin lymphoma. Assay used: immunoSEQ multiplex PCR; TCRdb lists only in-frame clones, some missing. Of roughly 40,000 clones listed, 71% are singletons. Every patient had relapsed following autologous stem cell transplantation, and cohorts differed in brentuximab vedotin exposure. The material was peripheral blood mononuclear cells (PBMCs), obtained at baseline. The receptor source for this set is a human donor with classical Hodgkin lymphoma.

This clone appeared a single time. As DNA, the CDR3 is TGTGCCATCAGGCTGGCAGGGAATAATTCACCCCTCCACTTT. Protein product: CAIRLAGNNSPLHF. This chain links TRBV10-3 with TRBJ1-6, with a weak D call TRBD1 (5 bases). Trimming left V 6 bases short and J 5 bases short, with 11 bases between. This CDR3 spans 14 amino acids. Germline V gene lookup returns CDR1 ENHRY and CDR2 SYGVKD.

The V and J genes are TRBV5-1 and TRBJ1-2; perhaps TRBD1 as D (5 bases). The V end lost 0 bases, the J end lost 3 bases, and 6 bases lay between the germline ends. The CDR3 contains 13 residues. CDR1 is SGHRS and CDR2 is YFSETQ in the germline V gene. CDR3 nucleotides: TGCGCCAGCAGCTTGGGGGGCGACTATGGCTACACCTTC. The encoded protein is CASSLGGDYGYTF.

The chain links TRBV9 to TRBJ2-7; maybe TRBD2 (6 bases). Germline V gene lookup returns CDR1 SGDLS and CDR2 YYNGEE. The CDR3 loop spans 12 amino acids. V lost 3 bases, J lost 6 bases, and 10 bases lay in between. CDR3 DNA: TGTGCCAGCAGCGCCTCAGCGGGCGAGCAGTACTTC. Translated, it gives CASSASAGEQYF.

The CDR3 reads CASSFPPYEQYF. CDR3 nucleotides: TGTGCCAGCAGTTTCCCCCCCTACGAGCAGTACTTC. The V gene is TRBV27, the J gene TRBJ2-7; D gene unclear. Trimming removed 3 bases at V and 2 bases at J, with 5 bases between. Germline CDR1 reads MNHEY; CDR2 reads SMNVEV (reference sequence). The CDR3 loop spans 12 amino acids.

The CDR3 loop reads CASSLRRENNTEAFF. CDR3 coding DNA: TGTGCCAGCAGCTTAAGACGGGAGAATAACACTGAAGCTTTCTTT. The V gene is TRBV7-9, the J gene TRBJ1-1; D unresolved. This CDR3 is built from 15 residues. With 2 bases removed from V and 2 bases from J, the gap between germline ends came to 12 bases. CDR1 and CDR2 from the germline V gene are SEHNR and FQNEAQ (reference sequence).

CDR3 region: CASSLKSGGVEQYF. The CDR3 DNA reads TGTGCCAGCAGCTTAAAAAGCGGGGGGGTCGAGCAGTACTTC. The V and J genes are TRBV7-6 and TRBJ2-7; 10 nucleotides line up with TRBD2. The CDR3 totals 14 residues. Germline trimming cut 2 bases from V and 6 bases from J; bases unmatched to any gene: 4. Germline CDR1 is SGHVS and CDR2 is FNYEAQ.

The gene calls are TRBV6-1 and TRBJ2-3; possibly TRBD1 for D (5 bases). CDR1 and CDR2 from the germline V gene are MNHNS and SASEGT. V was trimmed by 4 bases and J by 11 bases, leaving 13 bases between them. This CDR3 comprises 12 residues. The DNA of the CDR3 is TGTGCCAGCAGTGGTGGGGCCGATGGGCAGTATTTT. Residues: CASSGGADGQYF.

The chain has TRBV7-2 and TRBJ2-5; D may correspond to TRBD1 or TRBD2 (6 bases each). Trimming removed 1 base from V and 4 bases from J, with 13 bases in between. The length of the CDR3 is 15 residues. Germline-derived CDR1 and CDR2 are SGHTA and FQGNSA. CDR3 loop: CASSLVRGARETQYF. The CDR3 DNA is TGTGCCAGCAGCTTAGTGAGGGGGGCTCGAGAGACCCAGTACTTC.

In this sample, this clone turned up a few times. CDR3 DNA: TGTGCCAGCAGCTTAGGGGCCTACAGCTCCTACAATGAGCAGTTCTTC. This gives the protein CASSLGAYSSYNEQFF. This sequence joins TRBV11-2 and TRBJ2-1; D is unclear. V was shortened by 1 base and J by 0 bases, with 10 bases between the two germline ends. Germline CDR1 reads SGHAT; CDR2 reads FQNNGV. This CDR3 region has 16 residues.

The chain carries TRBV28 and TRBJ2-1; 11 bases map to TRBD2. CDR3 size: 20 residues. Germline assignment: CDR1 MDHEN and CDR2 SYDVKM. The trim removed 4 bases at V and 6 bases at J, leaving 20 bases unmatched. The chain's CDR3 is CASSSRLAGGPSRVVNEQFF. DNA of the CDR3: TGTGCCAGCAGTTCCCGATTAGCGGGAGGGCCCTCGAGGGTTGTCAATGAGCAGTTCTTC.